The 32 T cell receptor beta chains given below trace back to one sample, sequenced in a study of T cells in Graves' hyperthyroidism and ophthalmopathy. Amplified TCR beta CDR3 regions came from RNA transcripts. HTBI primers were the set used in a first-round RT-PCR of the TCR CDR3. One entry per CDR3 protein results from TCRdb running MiXCR on the multiplex PCR reads. The sample contains more than 500,000 distinct CDR3 sequences, roughly 16% of which appear only once. Sequencing was carried out using blood. The receptor source for this set is a woman between 25 and 40 years old with Graves' ophthalmopathy.

Note on this clonotype: A much bigger clone sits one base away, suggesting this may be a read error. The genes are TRBV30 and TRBJ2-3, with 11 bases that match TRBD2. CDR1 is GTSNPN and CDR2 is SVGIG in the germline V gene (reference sequence). With V trimmed by 6 bases and J by 1 base, 3 bases remained unmatched. The CDR3 length is 14 residues. CDR3 bases: TGTGCCTGCCAACTAGCGGGGGGCACAGATACGCAGTATTTT. The encoded protein is CACQLAGGTDTQYF.

The chain employs TRBV20-1 and TRBJ2-2; D is uncertain. Deletions cut 1 base from V and 2 bases from J, with 11 bases between. From germline, CDR1 is DFQATT and CDR2 SNEGSKA (reference sequence). The CDR3 spans 15 residues. CDR3 nucleotides: TGCAGTGCTAGAGTACAGAAGACAAACACCGGGGAGCTGTTTTTT. Translating it yields CSARVQKTNTGELFF.

This clonotype turned up a few times. This rearrangement joins TRBV6-1 to TRBJ2-3; D unresolved. V was clipped by 6 bases and J by 12 bases, with 19 bases between them. From germline, CDR1 is MNHNS and CDR2 SASEGT. This CDR3 is built from 13 residues. CDR3 in amino acids: CASRRNLRLGQYF. The CDR3 nucleotides are TGTGCCAGCAGACGAAACCTACGTTTGGGTCAGTATTTT.

On this clonotype: With a much larger clone just one base away, this may be a read error. This chain joins TRBV30 and TRBJ1-2, with D possibly TRBD1 on 6 matching bases. The CDR3 totals 14 residues. Germline V gene data show CDR1 as GTSNPN and CDR2 as SVGIG (reference sequence). V was shortened by 0 bases and J by 9 bases, with 17 bases between the two germline ends. The CDR3 region is CAWSVPARGDSYTF. The DNA for the CDR3 is TGTGCCTGGAGTGTACCCGCCAGGGGTGATAGCTACACCTTC.

As regards this clonotype: With a much larger clone just one base away, this may be a read error. The rearrangement links TRBV3-1 to TRBJ1-3; D ambiguous. CDR3 size: 11 residues. CDR1 and CDR2 from the germline V gene are LGHDT and YNNKEL (reference sequence). CDR3 region: CVSSQGLLLYF. For the CDR3, the DNA is TGTGTCAGCAGCCAAGGGCTCTTGCTATATTTT.

On this clonotype itself: Since a much larger clone is just one base distant, this may be a read error. The chain joins TRBV2 to TRBJ2-4, with D unclear. Trimming shortened V by 4 bases and J by 8 bases, and 6 bases separated the two germline ends. This CDR3 region has 11 residues. Germline V gene lookup returns CDR1 SNHLY and CDR2 FYNNEI. The CDR3 is CASSAGDIQYF. The CDR3 DNA sequence: TGTGCCAGCAGTGCGGGTGACATTCAGTACTTC.

The chain combines TRBV5-4 with TRBJ2-2; D is uncertain. This CDR3 is built from 14 residues. The V end was cut by 3 bases, the J end by 4 bases, with 10 bases between. Looked up from germline, CDR1 is SGHNT and CDR2 is YYREEE (reference sequence). The CDR3 loop reads CASSSLGATGELFF. The CDR3 DNA follows: TGTGCCAGCAGCTCGTTGGGCGCCACCGGGGAGCTGTTTTTT.

This clonotype was seen only a few times. The chain combines TRBV28 with TRBJ1-3; possible D gene TRBD1, 5 bases. The CDR3 loop spans 15 amino acids. Germline CDR1 is MDHEN and CDR2 is SYDVKM. V lost 4 bases and J lost 2, with 12 bases in between. CDR3 sequence: CASSSKTGTGNTIYF. CDR3 in DNA: TGTGCCAGCAGTTCCAAAACAGGAACTGGAAACACCATATATTTT. Based on the CDR3 plus reference TRBV28 and TRBJ1-3, the full variable domain is DVKVTQSSRYLVKRTGEKVFLECVQDMDHENMFWYRQDPGLGLRLIYFSYDVKMKEKGDIPEGYSVSREKKERFSLILESASTNQTSMYLCASSSKTGTGNTIYFGEGSWLTVV.

This clonotype was recorded a few times. The CDR3 DNA follows: TGTGCCAGCAGTGTCGGGATAGGGGAGACCCAGTACTTC. Translated: CASSVGIGETQYF. The chain has TRBV2 and TRBJ2-5, with a tentative D call TRBD2 (5 bases). The CDR3 has 13 amino acids. The germline V and J ends were trimmed by 4 bases and 5 bases, with 11 bases remaining between them. CDR1 and CDR2 (germline): SNHLY, FYNNEI.

This clonotype was seen ten or more times. V and J are TRBV30 and TRBJ1-1, with 9 bases fitting TRBD1. The junction had 4 bases not matched to a gene; V was cut back by 2 bases and J by 0 bases. Germline V CDR1 and CDR2: GTSNPN, SVGIG (reference sequence). There are 15 residues in the CDR3. In DNA, the CDR3 is TGTGCCTGGAGTATACAGGGGGCGATGAACACTGAAGCTTTCTTT. Translation gives CAWSIQGAMNTEAFF.

The chain is built from TRBV28 and TRBJ1-5; no clear D. Trimming took off 7 bases at V and 9 bases at J, with 10 bases between the two ends. The CDR3 is made up of 11 amino acids. Germline CDR1 reads MDHEN; CDR2 reads SYDVKM. The CDR3 DNA reads as TGTGCCAGCAATAAACCGGGGCCCCAGCATTTT. This gives the protein CASNKPGPQHF.

This clonotype was picked up many times. V gene TRBV7-2 combines with J gene TRBJ1-3; D remains unclear. Per the germline V gene, CDR1 is SGHTA and CDR2 is FQGNSA. This CDR3 is built from 15 residues. V gave up 1 base and J gave up 0 bases, with 7 bases separating them. The CDR3 region has the DNA TGTGCCAGCAGCTTAGAAACCGTCTCTGGAAACACCATATATTTT. Amino acid sequence: CASSLETVSGNTIYF.

V is TRBV7-3 and J is TRBJ2-1; either TRBD1 or TRBD2 may supply D (5 bases each). Looked up from germline, CDR1 is SGHTA and CDR2 is FQGTGA. The CDR3 contains 17 residues. Trimming cost V 0 bases and J 0 bases, with 12 bases left between them. CDR3 DNA sequence: TGTGCCAGCAGCTTAACTACGGGACGTAGCTCCTACAATGAGCAGTTCTTC. This sequence encodes CASSLTTGRSSYNEQFF.

The sample holds a few counts of this clonotype. The chain couples TRBV19 to TRBJ2-1; TRBD2 agrees at 10 bases. After removal of 7 bases from V and 4 bases from J, the junction contained 13 bases not matched to a gene. Germline V gene data show CDR1 as LNHDA and CDR2 as SQIVND (reference sequence). The CDR3 totals 17 residues. The CDR3 nucleotides read TGTGCCAGTAAGACAGGGGCTAGCGGGAGTCCGTACAATGAGCAGTTCTTC. Protein sequence: CASKTGASGSPYNEQFF.

The genes are TRBV11-2 and TRBJ2-2, with D hard to call. With 4 bases removed from V and 10 bases from J, the gap between germline ends came to 7 bases. This CDR3 contains 11 residues. The V gene's germline CDR1 is SGHAT and CDR2 FQNNGV. This chain's CDR3 is CASSSSVELFF. The CDR3 DNA is TGTGCCAGCAGCTCTAGTGTGGAGCTGTTTTTT.

The table lists this clonotype with many counts. The chain is built from TRBV6-1 and TRBJ2-1; a possible D gene is TRBD1 (5 bases). The CDR3 loop spans 11 amino acids. V was pared by 7 bases and J by 9 bases, with 10 bases between. CDR1 and CDR2 (germline): MNHNS, SASEGT. CDR3: CASKGPAEQFF. CDR3 DNA sequence: TGTGCCAGCAAGGGGCCGGCTGAGCAGTTCTTC.

This clonotype was observed many times. V and J are TRBV20-1 and TRBJ2-1; the D call may be TRBD1 or TRBD2 (5 bases each). Germline-derived CDR1 and CDR2 are DFQATT and SNEGSKA (reference sequence). This CDR3 is built from 15 residues. Trimming removed 5 bases from V and 2 bases from J, with 16 bases in between. CDR3 amino acids: CSAYSGTNPYNEQFF. CDR3 coding DNA: TGCAGTGCTTACTCCGGGACCAACCCCTACAATGAGCAGTTCTTC.

The rearrangement joins TRBV29-1 to TRBJ2-3; 9 bases fit TRBD1. The CDR3 is 12 residues long. J was trimmed by 4 bases and V by 7 bases; bases with no gene match: 3. CDR1 and CDR2 (germline): SQVTM, ANQGSEA. CDR3 DNA: TGCAGCGCCGACAGGGGGTCAGATACGCAGTATTTT. The encoded protein is CSADRGSDTQYF.

The sample holds many counts of this clonotype. J is TRBJ2-1 and V is TRBV15; 8 nucleotides align to TRBD1. Germline V gene sequence: CDR1 LNHNV, CDR2 YYDKDF (reference sequence). With 0 bases clipped from V and 5 bases from J, the junction kept 6 bases outside the gene matches. CDR3 length: 16 residues. CDR3 in amino acids: CATSRDPGGRNNEQFF. The CDR3 nucleotides read TGTGCCACCAGCAGAGATCCAGGGGGCAGAAACAATGAGCAGTTCTTC.

CDR3 residues: CACNSGRAYEQYF. Here the CDR3 DNA reads TGTGCCTGTAATAGCGGGAGGGCCTACGAGCAGTACTTC. The rearrangement links TRBV30 to TRBJ2-7; TRBD2 matches 11 bases. Germline CDR1 reads GTSNPN; CDR2 reads SVGIG (reference sequence). The junction had 3 bases not matched to a gene; V was cut back by 6 bases and J by 2 bases. The CDR3 loop spans 13 amino acids.

This clonotype was found many times. V gene TRBV28 combines with J gene TRBJ2-3; TRBD1 aligns across 7 bases. The CDR3 length is 14 residues. The V gene end was trimmed by 3 bases and the J gene end by 0 bases; junction bases not matched to a gene: 0. Germline V lookup: CDR1 MDHEN, CDR2 SYDVKM. The CDR3 spells CASSLTGSTDTQYF. In nucleotides, the CDR3 is TGTGCCAGCAGTTTGACAGGGAGCACAGATACGCAGTATTTT.

This clonotype has a count of ten or more. J is TRBJ2-1 and V is TRBV2; D may be TRBD1 or TRBD2 (6 bases each). Germline loops: CDR1 SNHLY, CDR2 FYNNEI. CDR3 length equals 17 residues. V was clipped by 3 bases and J by 5 bases, with 20 bases between them. The CDR3 reads CASSDGVRGRVHNEQFF. CDR3 nucleotide sequence: TGTGCCAGCAGTGACGGAGTCCGGGGGCGCGTCCACAATGAGCAGTTCTTC.

This sequence joins TRBV7-3 and TRBJ2-2; 8 nucleotides align to TRBD1. Germline V gene sequence: CDR1 SGHTA, CDR2 FQGTGA. V was clipped by 5 bases and J by 4 bases; unmatched bases: 15. The CDR3 covers 18 residues. The CDR3 sequence: CASSLRGLGQGSTGELFF. The CDR3 region has the DNA TGTGCCAGCAGCCTCAGGGGACTCGGACAGGGAAGCACCGGGGAGCTGTTTTTT.

This clonotype showed up many times. V and J are TRBV20-1 and TRBJ2-1; no definite D call. Trimming removed 0 bases at V and 0 bases at J, with 12 bases between. The CDR3 sequence is 16 residues long. CDR1 is DFQATT and CDR2 is SNEGSKA in the germline V gene (reference sequence). The CDR3 region is CSARDGRQSSYNEQFF. The DNA for the CDR3 is TGCAGTGCTAGAGACGGGCGCCAAAGCTCCTACAATGAGCAGTTCTTC.

The chain employs TRBV10-3 and TRBJ2-7, with 9 bases that match TRBD1. The length of the CDR3 is 14 residues. Trimming took 3 bases from V and 2 from J; bases not matched to a gene: 2. Germline V gives CDR1 ENHRY, CDR2 SYGVKD. CDR3 coding DNA: TGTGCCATCAGTGAAAGGGACAGGGCCTACGAGCAGTACTTC. Its protein is CAISERDRAYEQYF.

This clonotype was found many times. V is TRBV11-2 and J is TRBJ1-1, with D tentatively TRBD1 (6 bases). The length of the CDR3 is 15 residues. The germline V gene has CDR1 SGHAT and CDR2 FQNNGV. Trimming stripped 5 bases from V and 4 bases from J, with 17 bases between. The CDR3 loop reads CASSPGQPRGTEAFF. The CDR3 DNA follows: TGTGCCAGCAGCCCCGGACAGCCCAGGGGCACTGAAGCTTTCTTT. Combining the CDR3 with reference TRBV11-2 and TRBJ1-1 gives the whole variable domain EAGVAQSPRYKIIEKRQSVAFWCNPISGHATLYWYQQILGQGPKLLIQFQNNGVVDDSQLPKDRFSAERLKGVDSTLKIQPAKLEDSAVYLCASSPGQPRGTEAFFGQGTRLTVV.

In this sample, this clonotype turned up many times. This chain uses TRBV6-2 or TRBV6-3 with TRBJ2-1; D is unresolved. This CDR3 has 14 residues. Trimming removed 4 bases at V and 7 bases at J, with 14 bases between. Per germline, CDR1 MNHEY and CDR2 SVGEGT. The CDR3 sequence: CASSLTLSINEQFF. CDR3 nucleotides: TGTGCCAGCAGTTTAACCCTTAGTATTAATGAGCAGTTCTTC.

This clonotype was counted between two and nine times. The chain links TRBV6-1 to TRBJ2-3, with D perhaps TRBD1 (6 bases). From germline, CDR1 is MNHNS and CDR2 SASEGT. V was trimmed by 5 bases and J by 1 base, leaving 16 bases between them. The CDR3 loop spans 16 amino acids. The DNA for the CDR3 is TGTGCCAGCAGTCTCCCTACAGGGTTCGGCACAGATACGCAGTATTTT. Translation: CASSLPTGFGTDTQYF.

This chain connects TRBV5-8 to TRBJ2-1; unclear D gene. Deletions cut 0 bases from V and 8 bases from J, with 0 bases between. The CDR3 runs to 10 residues. The germline CDR1 and CDR2 sequences are SGHTS and YDEGEE. Written as DNA, the CDR3 is TGTGCCAGCAGCTTGGATGAGCAGTTCTTC. This gives the protein CASSLDEQFF.

Remarks on this clonotype: One base away lies a much larger clone, so this may be a sequencing read error. The chain employs TRBV14 and TRBJ2-5; D gene unclear. CDR1 and CDR2 (germline): SGHDN, FVKESK. The V end lost 1 base, the J end lost 4 bases, and 19 bases lay between the germline ends. The CDR3 is made up of 17 amino acids. CDR3 sequence reads: CASSQVGLEYTGETQYF. In DNA form, the CDR3 reads TGTGCCAGCAGCCAAGTCGGTCTCGAGTACACGGGAGAGACCCAGTACTTC.

This clonotype was seen more than once but under ten times. For the CDR3, the DNA is TGTGCCAGCAGCGTAGGATGGGGGGATGAAAAACTGTTTTTT. Translating gives CASSVGWGDEKLFF. This chain links TRBV9 with TRBJ1-4; a possible D gene is TRBD1 (5 bases). CDR1 SGDLS and CDR2 YYNGEE come from the germline V gene. This CDR3 comprises 14 residues. The ends were cut back, 0 bases at V and 6 bases at J, with 9 bases in the middle.

The CDR3: CASSLSRLERNEQFF. The CDR3 DNA is TGTGCCAGTAGTTTATCTAGGCTAGAGCGCAATGAGCAGTTCTTC. V gene TRBV19 combines with J gene TRBJ2-1; D not resolved. V shed 5 bases and J shed 6 bases, with 17 bases lying between them. The CDR3 is made up of 15 amino acids. Germline loops: CDR1 LNHDA, CDR2 SQIVND (reference sequence).